A selection of T cell receptor beta chains follows, all from one sample in a study of shared clonotypes between healthy human individuals. Clones were sequenced by immunoSEQ multiplex PCR, and TCRdb holds only the in-frame ones, with some missing. The profile shows millions of clones, roughly nine tenths of them singletons. Sequencing input: naive CD4+ T cells sorted from blood. These receptor sequences come from a young man in good health. Both conserved end residues are part of each CDR3. Each record gives: clone size, V gene, D gene, J gene, CDR3 DNA, CDR3 protein. The D gene is left open where the match is weak. Only part of the rows carry a size: once, few, many, or a class if the clone is expanded.

-	TRBV6-6	TRBD1	TRBJ1-1	TGTGCCAGCAGTTACTCGAGGACAGGGAACACTGAAGCTTTCTTT	CASSYSRTGNTEAFF
-	TRBV6-5	-	TRBJ1-5	TGTGCCAGCAGTTCCGGAAGGGTGAATCAGCCCCAGCATTTT	CASSSGRVNQPQHF
once	TRBV2	TRBD2	TRBJ2-3	TGTGCCAGCAGTCGGGAGGGTAGCACAGATACGCAGTATTTT	CASSREGSTDTQYF
-	TRBV30	-	TRBJ2-7	TGTGCCTGGAGTAAAGGGGAGAGGGCCTACGAGCAGTACTTC	CAWSKGERAYEQYF
-	TRBV2	-	TRBJ2-1	TGTGCCAGCAGTGAACGCAGGGGGGTCATGGGGAATGAGCAGTTCTTC	CASSERRGVMGNEQFF
-	TRBV10-3	-	TRBJ2-2	TGTGCCATCAGTGATTGGGGTCACGGGGAGCTGTTTTTT	CAISDWGHGELFF
once	TRBV18	TRBD2	TRBJ2-7	TGTGCCAGCTCACGGCTAGCGGGAGTCGAGCAGTACTTC	CASSRLAGVEQYF
-	TRBV7-9	-	TRBJ1-1	TGTGCCAGCAGCTTGCAGGGAGGGAAGAACACTGAAGCTTTCTTT	CASSLQGGKNTEAFF
-	TRBV2	TRBD2	TRBJ2-1	TGTGCCAGCAGTGGTCGGGACTACTACAATGAGCAGTTCTTC	CASSGRDYYNEQFF
-	TRBV4-2	-	TRBJ2-1	TGTGCCAGCAGCCGCCCGTATCAGCCCTCGGTGGGGAATGAGCAGTTCTTC	CASSRPYQPSVGNEQFF
-	TRBV5-1	-	TRBJ2-3	TGCGCCAGCAGCTTGGCGACTCCCACAGATACGCAGTATTTT	CASSLATPTDTQYF
-	TRBV11-2	-	TRBJ1-4	TGTGCCAGCAGCCCGGGACAAATCGTCAATGAAAAACTGTTTTTT	CASSPGQIVNEKLFF
-	TRBV6-1	-	TRBJ2-3	TGTGCCAGCAGTGAAGCGGGGGGCCTCAAAAGCACAGATACGCAGTATTTT	CASSEAGGLKSTDTQYF
-	TRBV6-1	TRBD1	TRBJ1-1	TGTGCCAGCAGTGACGACTGGACAGGATTGAACACTGAAGCTTTCTTT	CASSDDWTGLNTEAFF
-	TRBV27	-	TRBJ1-6	TGTGCCAGCAGTCTCACTCTAGGACAGCTTAATTCACCCCTCCACTTT	CASSLTLGQLNSPLHF
-	TRBV7-9	TRBD2	TRBJ2-2	TGTGCCAGCAGCGCACTAGCGGTGAGGACCGGGGAGCTGTTTTTT	CASSALAVRTGELFF
-	TRBV5-4	-	TRBJ2-4	TGTGCCAGCAGCACTACGGGAGCAAACATTCAGTACTTC	CASSTTGANIQYF
-	TRBV30	TRBD2	TRBJ2-1	TGTGCCTGGAGTTCGGGAGGGTACAATGAGCAGTTCTTC	CAWSSGGYNEQFF
-	TRBV6-5	-	TRBJ1-2	TGTGCCAGCAGTCCAGGACTTACTTATGGCTACACCTTC	CASSPGLTYGYTF
-	TRBV25-1	-	TRBJ2-7	TGTGCCAGCAGTGCGAGCCACGAGCAGTACTTC	CASSASHEQYF
-	TRBV10-1	-	TRBJ1-5	TGCGCCAGCAGTGTCGTTTGCGGGCAGCCCCAGCATTTT	CASSVVCGQPQHF
-	TRBV7-9	-	TRBJ1-3	TGTGCCAGCAGCTTAGCACCGGGAAACACCATATATTTT	CASSLAPGNTIYF
-	TRBV6-6	-	TRBJ1-2	TGTGCCAGCAGTTCATATCTCCCGTCGGAGGTCTCTGGCTACACCTTC	CASSSYLPSEVSGYTF
once	TRBV19	TRBD2	TRBJ2-1	TGTGCCAGTAGTATCCCGGGACTAATCTACAATGAGCAGTTCTTC	CASSIPGLIYNEQFF
-	TRBV29-1	TRBD1	TRBJ1-1	TGCAGCGTTGTTGCAGGGGGCACTGAAGCTTTCTTT	CSVVAGGTEAFF
-	TRBV5-1	-	TRBJ1-2	TGCGCCAGCAGCTTGGAAGGACGCGGCGACAGCTACACCTTC	CASSLEGRGDSYTF
-	TRBV7-9	-	TRBJ2-5	TGTGCCAGCAGCTTAGGTGGTAGCGGCCAAGAGACCCAGTACTTC	CASSLGGSGQETQYF
few	TRBV21-1	-	TRBJ2-7	TGTGCCAGCAGCAAAGCGGACAATCGCTCCTACGAGCAGTACTTC	CASSKADNRSYEQYF
-	TRBV27	-	TRBJ1-5	TGTGCCAGCAGTAAAACATATCACAGCAATCAGCCCCAGCATTTT	CASSKTYHSNQPQHF
-	TRBV19	TRBD1	TRBJ1-2	TGTGCCAGTAGTTCACAGACAGGGGCCGTAGGCTACACCTTC	CASSSQTGAVGYTF
once	TRBV4-3	-	TRBJ2-5	TGCGCCAGCAGCCAGGTACCGGGACTTCAAGAGACCCAGTACTTC	CASSQVPGLQETQYF
-	TRBV7-2	TRBD1	TRBJ1-4	TGTGCCAGCAGCTTAGGACCACAGGGGGCGGGTAGGAGTGAAAAACTGTTTTTT	CASSLGPQGAGRSEKLFF